The subject of this entry is one T cell receptor beta chain. Its antigen is not identified. The CDR3 is made up of 16 amino acids. Per the germline V gene, CDR1 is SEHNR and CDR2 is FQNEAQ (reference sequence). The V end lost 4 bases, the J end lost 7 bases, and 22 bases lay between the germline ends. It was healthy bone marrow donors who served as donors. This sample stems from a study of cytomegalovirus exposure and HLA in healthy donors. Study-level results: More clonal expansion characterized HLA-associated TCR beta chains than equally common others in a later analysis. There were several of the most significant clusters that appeared linked to common viral pathogens in a later analysis.

The primer mix had 60 Vbeta and 13 Jbeta primers. Original processing notes: A follow-up analysis tallied about 80 million unique TCR beta chains, 9 million to 11 million shared. Data came from immunoSEQ multiplex PCR; TCRdb stores just in-frame clones and leaves some out. V, J and clone size derive from that table, while D and trimming were established from the DNA sequence. In the table there are about 81,000 clones, 75% to 85% of which are singletons. The sequence was collected from a man aged 50 to 60 in good health and CMV-seropositive. The sample was PBMCs. This chain links TRBV7-9 with TRBJ1-2; a possible D gene is TRBD1 (5 bases). The CDR3 loop reads CASSSFASRGTSGYTF. The CDR3 nucleotides are TGTGCCAGCAGCTCATTCGCTAGCCGCGGGACCTCTGGCTACACCTTC.